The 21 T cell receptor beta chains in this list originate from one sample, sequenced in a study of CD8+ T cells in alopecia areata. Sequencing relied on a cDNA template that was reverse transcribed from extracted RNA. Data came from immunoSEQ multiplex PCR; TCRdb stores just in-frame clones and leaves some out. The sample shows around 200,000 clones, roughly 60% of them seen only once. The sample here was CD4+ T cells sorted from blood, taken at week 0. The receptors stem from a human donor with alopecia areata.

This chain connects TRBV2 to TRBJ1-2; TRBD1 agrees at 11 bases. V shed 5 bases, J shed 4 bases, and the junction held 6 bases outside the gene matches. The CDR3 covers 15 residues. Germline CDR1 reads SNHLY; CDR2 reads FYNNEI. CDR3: CASSKGQGASYGYTF. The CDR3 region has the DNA TGTGCCAGCAGTAAAGGACAGGGGGCTAGCTATGGCTACACCTTC.

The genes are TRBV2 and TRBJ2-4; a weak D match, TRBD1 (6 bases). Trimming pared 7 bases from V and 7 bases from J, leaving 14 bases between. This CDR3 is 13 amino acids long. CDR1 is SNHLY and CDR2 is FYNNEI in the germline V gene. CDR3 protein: CASNPGRGNIQYF. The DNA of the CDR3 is TGTGCCAGCAACCCCGGCAGGGGTAACATTCAGTACTTC. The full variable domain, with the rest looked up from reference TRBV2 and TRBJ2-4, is EPEVTQTPSHQVTQMGQEVILRCVPISNHLYFYWYRQILGQKVEFLVSFYNNEISEKSEIFDDQFSVERPDGSNFTLKIRSTKLEDSAMYFCASNPGRGNIQYFGAGTRLSVL.

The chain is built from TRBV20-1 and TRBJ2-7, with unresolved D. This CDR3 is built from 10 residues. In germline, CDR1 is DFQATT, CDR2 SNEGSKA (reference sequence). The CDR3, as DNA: TGCAGCGCCTTGAATTACGAGCAGTACTTC. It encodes CSALNYEQYF.

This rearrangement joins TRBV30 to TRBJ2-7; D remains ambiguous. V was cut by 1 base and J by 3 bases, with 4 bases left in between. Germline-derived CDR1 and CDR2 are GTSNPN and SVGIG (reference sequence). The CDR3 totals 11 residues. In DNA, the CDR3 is TGTGCCTGGAGTGCAAACTACGAGCAGTACTTC. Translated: CAWSANYEQYF.

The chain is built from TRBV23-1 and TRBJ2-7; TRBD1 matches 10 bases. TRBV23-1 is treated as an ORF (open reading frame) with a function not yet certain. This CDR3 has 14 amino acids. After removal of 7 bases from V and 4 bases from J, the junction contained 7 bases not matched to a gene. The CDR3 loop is CASNRQGARYEQYF. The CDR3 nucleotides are TGCGCCAGCAATCGACAGGGGGCTCGGTACGAGCAGTACTTC.

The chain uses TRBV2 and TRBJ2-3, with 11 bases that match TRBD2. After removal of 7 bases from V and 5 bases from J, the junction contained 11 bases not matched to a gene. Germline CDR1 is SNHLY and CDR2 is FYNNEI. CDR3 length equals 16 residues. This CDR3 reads CASKSGTSGGGDTQYF. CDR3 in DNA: TGTGCCAGCAAATCCGGGACTAGCGGAGGAGGAGATACGCAGTATTTT.

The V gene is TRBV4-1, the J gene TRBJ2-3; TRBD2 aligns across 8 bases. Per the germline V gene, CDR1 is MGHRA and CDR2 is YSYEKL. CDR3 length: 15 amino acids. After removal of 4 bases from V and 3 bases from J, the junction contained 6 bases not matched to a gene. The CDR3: CASSLSGEVTDTQYF. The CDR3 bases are TGCGCCAGCAGCCTTAGCGGGGAGGTGACAGATACGCAGTATTTT.

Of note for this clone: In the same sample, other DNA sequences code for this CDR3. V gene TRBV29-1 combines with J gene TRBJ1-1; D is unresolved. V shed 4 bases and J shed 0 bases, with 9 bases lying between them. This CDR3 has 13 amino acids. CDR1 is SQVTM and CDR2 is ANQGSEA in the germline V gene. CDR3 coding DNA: TGCAGCGTTGCCAGATTAATGAACACTGAAGCTTTCTTT. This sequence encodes CSVARLMNTEAFF.

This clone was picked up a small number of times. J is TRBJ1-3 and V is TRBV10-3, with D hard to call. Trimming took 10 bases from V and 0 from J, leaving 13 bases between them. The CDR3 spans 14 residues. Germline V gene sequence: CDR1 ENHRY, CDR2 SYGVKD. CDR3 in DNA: TGTGCCACCAAAGAGAGCGGCTCTGGAAACACCATATATTTT. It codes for CATKESGSGNTIYF.

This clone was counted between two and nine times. The CDR3 nucleotides are TGCAGCGTTGATACCATCGCGGGAACAGATACGCAGTATTTT. Its translation is CSVDTIAGTDTQYF. The gene calls are TRBV29-1 and TRBJ2-3; TRBD2 is a possible D gene (6 bases). This CDR3 contains 14 residues. V was shortened by 3 bases and J by 3 bases, with 13 bases between the two germline ends. CDR1 and CDR2 (germline): SQVTM, ANQGSEA.

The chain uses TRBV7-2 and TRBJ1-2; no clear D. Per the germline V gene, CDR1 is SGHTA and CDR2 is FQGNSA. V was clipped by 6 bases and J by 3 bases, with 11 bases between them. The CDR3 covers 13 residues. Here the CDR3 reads CASSYYTDYGYTF. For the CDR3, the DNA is TGTGCCAGCAGTTATTACACCGACTATGGCTACACCTTC. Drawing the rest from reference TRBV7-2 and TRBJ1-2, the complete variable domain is GAGVSQSPSNKVTEKGKDVELRCDPISGHTALYWYRQSLGQGLEFLIYFQGNSAPDKSGLPSDRFSAERTGGSVSTLTIQRTQQEDSAVYLCASSYYTDYGYTFGSGTRLTVV.

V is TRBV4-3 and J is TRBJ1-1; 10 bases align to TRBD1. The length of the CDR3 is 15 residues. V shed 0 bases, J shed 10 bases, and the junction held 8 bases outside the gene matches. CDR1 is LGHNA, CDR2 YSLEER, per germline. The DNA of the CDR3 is TGCGCCAGCAGCCAAGATTTCCGACAGGGGGCCGGAGCTTTCTTT. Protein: CASSQDFRQGAGAFF.

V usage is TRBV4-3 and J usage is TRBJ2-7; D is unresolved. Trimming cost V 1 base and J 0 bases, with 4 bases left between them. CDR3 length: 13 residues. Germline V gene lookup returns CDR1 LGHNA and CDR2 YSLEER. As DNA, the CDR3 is TGCGCCAGCAGCCAAGGGATCTCCTACGAGCAGTACTTC. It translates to CASSQGISYEQYF.

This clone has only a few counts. CDR3 region: CASNRSGRGYDGYTF. The CDR3 nucleotides read TGTGCCAGCAACCGGTCTGGCAGGGGGTATGATGGCTACACCTTC. V is TRBV6-1 and J is TRBJ1-2; TRBD1 aligns across 7 bases. This CDR3 spans 15 amino acids. The junction had 14 bases not matched to a gene; V was cut back by 7 bases and J by 6 bases. Germline CDR1 is MNHNS and CDR2 is SASEGT.

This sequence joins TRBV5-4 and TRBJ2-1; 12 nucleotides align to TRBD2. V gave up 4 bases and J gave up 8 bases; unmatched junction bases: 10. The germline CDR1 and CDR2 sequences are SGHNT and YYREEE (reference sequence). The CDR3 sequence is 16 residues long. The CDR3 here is CASSPPLAGGLDEQFF. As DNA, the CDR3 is TGTGCCAGCAGCCCTCCCCTAGCGGGGGGGCTTGATGAGCAGTTCTTC.

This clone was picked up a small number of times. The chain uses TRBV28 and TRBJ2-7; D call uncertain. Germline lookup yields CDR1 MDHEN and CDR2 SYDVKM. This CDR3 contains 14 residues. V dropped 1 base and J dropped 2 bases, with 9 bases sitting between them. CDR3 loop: CASSLSLIPYEQYF. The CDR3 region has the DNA TGTGCCAGCAGTTTATCCCTGATACCCTACGAGCAGTACTTC.

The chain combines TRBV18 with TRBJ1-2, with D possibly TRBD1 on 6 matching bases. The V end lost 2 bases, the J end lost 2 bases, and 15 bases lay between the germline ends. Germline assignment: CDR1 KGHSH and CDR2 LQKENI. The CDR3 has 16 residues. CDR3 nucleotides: TGTGCCAGCTCACCAGGACGGGGGGGCGCCAACTATGGCTACACCTTC. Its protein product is CASSPGRGGANYGYTF.

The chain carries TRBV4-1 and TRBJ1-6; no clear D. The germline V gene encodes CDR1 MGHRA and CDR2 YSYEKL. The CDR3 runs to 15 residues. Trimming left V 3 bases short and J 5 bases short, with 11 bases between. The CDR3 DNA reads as TGCGCCAGCAGCCACCTGACGGAGGATAATTCACCCCTCCACTTT. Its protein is CASSHLTEDNSPLHF.

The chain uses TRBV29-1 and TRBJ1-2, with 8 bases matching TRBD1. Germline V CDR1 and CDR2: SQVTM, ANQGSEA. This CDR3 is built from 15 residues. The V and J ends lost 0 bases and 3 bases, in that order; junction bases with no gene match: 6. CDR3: CSVEDRQGTYYGYTF. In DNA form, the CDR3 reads TGCAGCGTTGAAGATCGACAGGGGACTTACTATGGCTACACCTTC.

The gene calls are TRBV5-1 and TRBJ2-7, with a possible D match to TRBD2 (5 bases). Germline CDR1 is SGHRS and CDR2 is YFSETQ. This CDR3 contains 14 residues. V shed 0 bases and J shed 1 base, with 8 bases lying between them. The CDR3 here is CASSLVPGSYEQYF. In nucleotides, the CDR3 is TGCGCCAGCAGCTTGGTCCCGGGGTCCTACGAGCAGTACTTC.

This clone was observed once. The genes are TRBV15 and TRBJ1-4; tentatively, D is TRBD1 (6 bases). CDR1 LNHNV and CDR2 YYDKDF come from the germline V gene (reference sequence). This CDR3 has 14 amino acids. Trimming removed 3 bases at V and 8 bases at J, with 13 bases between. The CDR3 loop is CATSRNRVEEKLFF. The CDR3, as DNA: TGTGCCACCAGCAGGAACAGGGTTGAGGAAAAACTGTTTTTT. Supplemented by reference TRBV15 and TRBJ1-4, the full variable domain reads DAMVIQNPRYQVTQFGKPVTLSCSQTLNHNVMYWYQQKSSQAPKLLFHYYDKDFNNEADTPDNFQSRRPNTSFCFLDIRSPGLGDTAMYLCATSRNRVEEKLFFGSGTQLSVL.